This T cell receptor beta chain originates from a study of blood T cell repertoires in COVID-19. In the study overall: Some COVID-19 samples were acute and others convalescent; all came from the United States, Italy and Spain. Sample material is recorded as cDNA or gDNA derived from T cells, B-cell-depleted T cells, or PBMCs.

From germline, CDR1 is SGHRS and CDR2 YFSETQ. The V segment lost 5 bases and the J segment 6 bases; nucleotides outside the gene matches: 12. CDR3 length equals 15 residues. Authors' methods: The assay estimated nucleated cells by amplifying reference gene primers. The assay was immunoSEQ multiplex PCR, and TCRdb's table has in-frame clones only and misses some. D and trimming come from the DNA, and the V and J calls and clone size come from that table. The table shows fewer than 350,000 clones, with around 90% occurring only once. The genes are TRBV5-1 and TRBJ2-7; 9 bases fit TRBD1. The sequenced sample was peripheral blood. The TCR originated in a man between 18 and 35 years old with active or convalescent COVID-19. The CDR3 loop is CASSPTGTGWPEQYF. The DNA of the CDR3 is TGCGCCAGCAGTCCCACCGGGACAGGGTGGCCCGAGCAGTACTTC.